This TCR beta chain originates from a study of tumor-infiltrating lymphocytes in primary liver carcinoma. Co-extracted RNA and DNA came from roughly 21-30 mg of unsorted bulk tissue. Every tumor specimen contained over 75% viable tumor cells. The count of this clonotype is one. Germline lookup yields CDR1 MGHRA and CDR2 YSYEKL. CDR3 length: 20 residues. Starting from around 500 ng of total RNA, TCR beta cDNA was produced with a primer in the constant region. Three rounds of nested multiplex PCR with slightly modified ARM-PCR produced TCR beta libraries. Investigators reported that the first two PCR rounds, at around 11 cycles each, used TRBV1-TRBV30 forward primers with a C-beta reverse primer. TCRdb analysed the multiplex PCR reads with MiXCR anew, one entry per CDR3 protein. In the table there are some 21,000 distinct CDR3 sequences, about 75% of which are singletons.

The receptor was isolated from a woman aged 25-40 years with primary liver carcinoma and hepatitis B virus infection. The chain couples TRBV4-1 to TRBJ2-3, with D possibly matching TRBD1 (9 bases). Sequenced input: liver tumor tissue from sampling region 1. As to subset: tumor region T1, superior pole. The CDR3 DNA is TGCTCCGGCAGCCCGCAACAGGGGGCCTCTATACTAGCGGGCACAGATACGCAGTATTTT. Its translation is CSGSPQQGASILAGTDTQYF.